These 32 T cell receptor beta chains came from one sample sequenced in a study of multiple sclerosis patients with progressive multifocal leukoencephalopathy. Produced via immunoSEQ multiplex PCR; TCRdb's table is partial and in-frame only. This sample carries about 30,000 clones, 80% to 95% of them seen once, and the ten largest clones take 1.9%. Time point indicated: before natalizumab initiation. The sequenced sample was PBMCs. Every receptor here comes from a man between 25 and 39 years old with multiple sclerosis.

The chain joins TRBV5-1 to TRBJ2-7, with TRBD2 matching 8 bases. This CDR3 is 14 amino acids long. With V trimmed by 4 bases and J by 7 bases, 10 bases remained unmatched. The germline CDR1 and CDR2 sequences are SGHRS and YFSETQ. Here the CDR3 DNA reads TGCGCCAGCAGCCCGAGCGGGAGTCTTAAGGAGCAGTACGTC. Translating it yields CASSPSGSLKEQYV.

This sequence joins TRBV27 and TRBJ2-5; the D call may be TRBD1 or TRBD2 (5 bases each). V dropped 2 bases and J dropped 7 bases, with 11 bases sitting between them. Germline CDR1 reads MNHEY; CDR2 reads SMNVEV (reference sequence). The CDR3 has 13 residues. The CDR3 region is CASSLRGEGTQYF. CDR3 in DNA: TGTGCCAGCAGTTTAAGAGGGGAAGGGACCCAGTACTTC.

This clone was counted between two and nine times. CDR3 in DNA: TGTGCCAGCAGACATAGCTCTGGAAACACCATATATTTT. This encodes CASRHSSGNTIYF. The J gene is TRBJ1-3, the V gene TRBV6-1; no reliable D call. The V end was cut by 6 bases, the J end by 0 bases, with 6 bases between. CDR3 length: 13 amino acids. Germline V gives CDR1 MNHNS, CDR2 SASEGT.

V gene TRBV27 combines with J gene TRBJ1-6, with D possibly TRBD1 on 6 matching bases. Germline CDR1 and CDR2: MNHEY and SMNVEV (reference sequence). This CDR3 is 15 amino acids long. The V end was cut by 2 bases, the J end by 7 bases, with 12 bases between. CDR3 sequence reads: CASSLVGRGNSPLHF. CDR3 bases: TGTGCCAGCAGTTTAGTTGGCAGGGGCAATTCACCCCTCCACTTT.

The chain employs TRBV7-9 and TRBJ2-7; 7 nucleotides match TRBD1. V was pared by 7 bases and J by 5 bases, with 14 bases of the junction left unmatched. CDR1 and CDR2 from the germline V gene are SEHNR and FQNEAQ (reference sequence). The CDR3 totals 15 residues. Here the CDR3 DNA reads TGTGCCAGCACCCCTCCGAGGGACAGAGTGGACGAGCAGTACTTC. Protein: CASTPPRDRVDEQYF.

This sequence joins TRBV29-1 and TRBJ1-2; D remains ambiguous. The CDR3 loop spans 10 amino acids. Germline CDR1 is SQVTM and CDR2 is ANQGSEA. The germline V and J ends were trimmed by 6 bases and 8 bases, with 10 bases remaining between them. CDR3 residues: CSVLGSGYTF. DNA for the CDR3: TGCAGCGTCCTAGGGAGCGGCTACACCTTC.

The CDR3 region is CASSSRPEGTEAFF. In DNA form, the CDR3 reads TGTGCCAGCAGCTCACGACCCGAGGGCACTGAAGCTTTCTTT. This rearrangement joins TRBV7-3 to TRBJ1-1, with no clear D. CDR1 is SGHTA, CDR2 FQGTGA, per germline. CDR3 length equals 14 residues. Trimming shortened V by 4 bases and J by 4 bases, and 13 bases separated the two germline ends. The full variable domain, rest sourced from reference TRBV7-3 and TRBJ1-1, is GAGVSQTPSNKVTEKGKYVELRCDPISGHTALYWYRQSLGQGPEFLIYFQGTGAADDSGLPNDRFFAVRPEGSVSTLKIQRTERGDSAVYLCASSSRPEGTEAFFGQGTRLTVV.

The rearrangement links TRBV4-3 to TRBJ1-1; 8 positions agree with TRBD1. Trimming cost V 1 base and J 2 bases; bases outside gene matches: 6. Germline-derived CDR1 and CDR2 are LGHNA and YSLEER. There are 16 residues in the CDR3. CDR3 sequence reads: CASSQVFGQGNTEAFF. In DNA, the CDR3 is TGCGCCAGCAGCCAAGTTTTCGGACAGGGTAACACTGAAGCTTTCTTT.

This rearrangement joins TRBV5-1 to TRBJ1-1; D gene ambiguous. CDR1 and CDR2 from the germline V gene are SGHRS and YFSETQ. Trimming pared 4 bases from V and 5 bases from J, leaving 15 bases between. The CDR3 loop spans 14 amino acids. This CDR3 is CASSNLRGGTEAFF. Written as DNA, the CDR3 is TGCGCCAGCAGCAACCTCCGGGGAGGTACTGAAGCTTTCTTT.

This chain links TRBV29-1 with TRBJ2-3; 11 bases align to TRBD2. The germline gives CDR1 SQVTM, CDR2 ANQGSEA. The V gene end was trimmed by 4 bases and the J gene end by 3 bases; junction bases not matched to a gene: 9. The CDR3 spans 16 residues. CDR3 amino acids: CSVGPSSSGRTDTQYF. Written as DNA, the CDR3 is TGCAGCGTTGGCCCTAGCTCTAGCGGGAGGACAGATACGCAGTATTTT.

This clone was detected only once. This chain links TRBV5-1 with TRBJ1-2; D gene ambiguous. Trimming took 4 bases from V and 8 from J, leaving 15 bases between them. The germline V gene encodes CDR1 SGHRS and CDR2 YFSETQ. CDR3 length equals 13 residues. CDR3: CASSPGGVGGYTF. The CDR3 DNA reads as TGCGCCAGCAGCCCTGGCGGGGTTGGGGGCTACACCTTC.

This clone has just one count. The genes are TRBV27 and TRBJ2-4; either TRBD1 or TRBD2 may fit D (7 bases each). With 5 bases removed from V and 7 bases from J, the gap between germline ends came to 12 bases. Germline-derived CDR1 and CDR2 are MNHEY and SMNVEV (reference sequence). The CDR3 length is 13 residues. The CDR3 sequence: CASSRQGGNIQYF. In nucleotides, the CDR3 is TGTGCCAGCAGTAGACAGGGAGGGAACATTCAGTACTTC.

The chain has TRBV7-8 and TRBJ2-5, with 7 bases lining up with TRBD1. The DNA end favors TRBJ2-7, so the J call may be wrong. Germline lookup yields CDR1 SGHVS and CDR2 FQNEAQ. This CDR3 region has 14 residues. Here the CDR3 reads CASSLEQGSHEQYF. CDR3 sequence (DNA): TGTGCCAGCAGCTTAGAACAGGGGTCCCACGAGCAGTACTTC.

DNA of the CDR3: TGTGCCAGCAGTTTTGACTGGGGACCCTACAATGAGCAGTTCTTC. Translated: CASSFDWGPYNEQFF. The rearrangement uses TRBV6-5 and TRBJ2-1; perhaps D is TRBD1 or TRBD2 (5 bases each). There are 15 residues in the CDR3. CDR1 and CDR2 (germline): MNHEY, SVGAGI. Trimming left V 4 bases short and J 2 bases short, with 12 bases between.

The CDR3 region is CASSIDPGGTQYF. The CDR3 DNA follows: TGTGCCAGTAGTATAGACCCCGGGGGGACCCAGTACTTC. This chain joins TRBV19 and TRBJ2-5; TRBD2 is a possible D gene (6 bases). The CDR3 spans 13 residues. Germline lookup yields CDR1 LNHDA and CDR2 SQIVND (reference sequence). The V end was cut by 0 bases, the J end by 7 bases, with 9 bases between.

The chain couples TRBV7-2 to TRBJ1-4; D not resolved. The V gene's germline CDR1 is SGHTA and CDR2 FQGNSA. V lost 1 base and J lost 0, with 9 bases in between. The length of the CDR3 is 16 residues. The CDR3: CASSLEQSSTNEKLFF. DNA for the CDR3: TGTGCCAGCAGCTTAGAACAGAGCTCAACTAATGAAAAACTGTTTTTT.

In nucleotides, the CDR3 is TGTGCCACCAAAGGGGGGATAAACACCGGGGAGCTGTTTTTT. Its protein is CATKGGINTGELFF. V is TRBV4-2 and J is TRBJ2-2, with D tentatively TRBD1 or TRBD2 (6 bases each). The germline gives CDR1 LGHNA, CDR2 YNFKEQ. The CDR3 extends over 14 amino acids. Deletions cut 10 bases from V and 2 bases from J, with 14 bases between.

The chain uses TRBV7-2 and TRBJ1-1, with D uncertain. The CDR3 totals 13 residues. Germline-derived CDR1 and CDR2 are SGHTA and FQGNSA. V lost 4 bases and J lost 11, with 17 bases in between. DNA of the CDR3: TGTGCCAGCAGCTCCGGCTTGGTTAAGCATGCTTTCTTT. Protein sequence: CASSSGLVKHAFF.

This clone was picked up one time. J is TRBJ1-1 and V is TRBV6-4; D might be TRBD1 (6 bases). Trimming removed 6 bases from V and 1 base from J, with 12 bases in between. Germline lookup yields CDR1 MRHNA and CDR2 SNTAGT. The CDR3 is made up of 14 amino acids. The DNA of the CDR3 is TGTGCCAGCAGGCGGGGGGGGGCGAACACTGAAGCTTTCTTT. Protein sequence: CASRRGGANTEAFF.

V gene TRBV15 combines with J gene TRBJ2-1, with 7 bases matching TRBD1. Germline V gene data show CDR1 as LNHNV and CDR2 as YYDKDF (reference sequence). This CDR3 has 14 amino acids. The J segment lost 8 bases and the V segment lost 1 base, leaving 5 bases of the junction unmatched. CDR3 in amino acids: CATSRGQGLDEQFF. CDR3 in DNA: TGTGCCACCAGCAGAGGACAGGGCTTGGATGAGCAGTTCTTC. Supplemented by reference TRBV15 and TRBJ2-1, the full variable domain reads DAMVIQNPRYQVTQFGKPVTLSCSQTLNHNVMYWYQQKSSQAPKLLFHYYDKDFNNEADTPDNFQSRRPNTSFCFLDIRSPGLGDTAMYLCATSRGQGLDEQFFGPGTRLTVL.

The gene calls are TRBV11-2 and TRBJ1-2; D may be TRBD1 (5 bases). CDR3 length equals 13 residues. With 2 bases removed from V and 2 bases from J, the gap between germline ends came to 6 bases. The germline gives CDR1 SGHAT, CDR2 FQNNGV. The CDR3 region has the DNA TGTGCCAGCAGCTTACCAGGGAACTATGGCTACACCTTC. It codes for CASSLPGNYGYTF.

This clone appeared a single time. This sequence joins TRBV5-1 and TRBJ1-6, with D hard to call. Deletions cut 0 bases from V and 7 bases from J, with 5 bases between. CDR3 size: 13 residues. Germline-derived CDR1 and CDR2 are SGHRS and YFSETQ. CDR3: CASSLVGNSPLHF. Here the CDR3 DNA reads TGCGCCAGCAGCTTGGTGGGGAATTCACCCCTCCACTTT.

CDR3 DNA: TGTGCCAGCAGCTTAGAAACCACTGAAGCTTTCTTT. Its translation is CASSLETTEAFF. This chain joins TRBV7-3 and TRBJ1-1; no reliable D call. The CDR3 consists of 12 residues. Trimming removed 2 bases at V and 4 bases at J, with 5 bases between. CDR1 SGHTA and CDR2 FQGTGA come from the germline V gene.

The genes are TRBV4-1 and TRBJ1-4, with a possible D match to TRBD1 (5 bases). Germline CDR1 reads MGHRA; CDR2 reads YSYEKL. Deletions cut 3 bases from V and 8 bases from J, with 10 bases between. The CDR3 covers 13 residues. The CDR3: CASSQGRGEKLFF. The CDR3 nucleotides are TGCGCCAGCAGCCAGGGGCGCGGAGAAAAACTGTTTTTT.

The genes are TRBV19 and TRBJ2-2; 8 nucleotides line up with TRBD2. The CDR3 length is 16 residues. The V and J ends lost 3 bases and 0 bases, in that order; junction bases with no gene match: 3. Germline CDR1 reads LNHDA; CDR2 reads SQIVND (reference sequence). CDR3 sequence: CASSIYGRANTGELFF. CDR3 DNA: TGTGCCAGTAGTATCTACGGGAGGGCGAACACCGGGGAGCTGTTTTTT. Full variable domain (remainder filled in from reference TRBV19 and TRBJ2-2): DGGITQSPKYLFRKEGQNVTLSCEQNLNHDAMYWYRQDPGQGLRLIYYSQIVNDFQKGDIAEGYSVSREKKESFPLTVTSAQKNPTAFYLCASSIYGRANTGELFFGEGSRLTVL.

The chain has TRBV12-5 and TRBJ2-3; D gene uncertain. Per germline, CDR1 LGHNT and CDR2 FRNRAP. The CDR3 covers 13 residues. Between the trimmed V and J ends, which lost 4 bases and 1 base, there was a span of 6 bases. The CDR3 DNA follows: TGTGCTAGTGGTTCTGGGGGCACAGATACGCAGTATTTT. Translated, it gives CASGSGGTDTQYF.

The rearrangement uses TRBV5-1 and TRBJ2-3; D is uncertain. The V gene's germline CDR1 is SGHRS and CDR2 YFSETQ. The CDR3 loop spans 16 amino acids. The V end lost 3 bases, the J end lost 1 base, and 15 bases lay between the germline ends. DNA of the CDR3: TGCGCCAGCAGCTACGCCCAACTTGGGGGCACAGATACGCAGTATTTT. Translating it yields CASSYAQLGGTDTQYF. Together with reference TRBV5-1 and TRBJ2-3, the CDR3 gives the full variable domain: KAGVTQTPRYLIKTRGQQVTLSCSPISGHRSVSWYQQTPGQGLQFLFEYFSETQRNKGNFPGRFSGRQFSNSRSEMNVSTLELGDSALYLCASSYAQLGGTDTQYFGPGTRLTVL.

The chain is built from TRBV27 and TRBJ1-2; the D is unclear. The CDR3 has 12 residues. The ends were cut back, 6 bases at V and 4 bases at J, with 9 bases in the middle. Germline CDR1 is MNHEY and CDR2 is SMNVEV (reference sequence). This CDR3 is CASRGYGYGYTF. The CDR3 DNA reads TGTGCCAGCAGGGGGTATGGCTATGGCTACACCTTC.

The chain employs TRBV27 and TRBJ2-1; 8 bases line up with TRBD2. CDR1 is MNHEY, CDR2 SMNVEV, per germline (reference sequence). The CDR3 runs 19 residues. V gave up 7 bases and J gave up 7 bases; unmatched junction bases: 24. The CDR3 region is CASTKYTTQRELLGNEQFF. CDR3 sequence (DNA): TGTGCCAGCACCAAGTATACTACCCAGCGGGAGCTTCTCGGGAATGAGCAGTTCTTC.

The chain employs TRBV5-4 and TRBJ2-5; unclear D gene. Germline CDR1 and CDR2: SGHNT and YYREEE (reference sequence). The CDR3 is made up of 15 amino acids. The V gene lost 4 bases and the J gene lost 0 bases, with 13 bases spanning the gap. CDR3 nucleotide sequence: TGTGCCAGCAGCCTCGATATTAGCAACCAAGAGACCCAGTACTTC. This sequence encodes CASSLDISNQETQYF.

J is TRBJ1-2 and V is TRBV7-9; possible D gene TRBD1, 5 bases. Per the germline V gene, CDR1 is SEHNR and CDR2 is FQNEAQ (reference sequence). Trimming stripped 5 bases from V and 8 bases from J, with 18 bases between. The CDR3 runs 14 residues. The CDR3 loop is CASSPMRGGEGYTF. Here the CDR3 DNA reads TGTGCCAGCAGCCCCATGCGGGGGGGTGAGGGCTACACCTTC.

The gene calls are TRBV4-3 and TRBJ2-1, with TRBD2 identical over 10 bases. There are 13 residues in the CDR3. J was trimmed by 10 bases and V by 1 base; bases with no gene match: 1. Germline V gene lookup returns CDR1 LGHNA and CDR2 YSLEER. CDR3 loop: CASSQGTSGEQFF. The DNA for the CDR3 is TGCGCCAGCAGCCAAGGGACTAGCGGCGAGCAGTTCTTC.